Given below is one T cell receptor (beta chain) in context. As yet, its antigen is unknown. This sample is part of a study of post-analysis software for immune sequencing data. Study context: Courses of disease covered relapsing-remitting, secondary progressive and progressive-relapsing multiple sclerosis. Study-wide points: By F measure, strong co-clustering occurred among samples prepared in the same batch. Elevated frequency relative to controls characterized several TRBV segments in patients, TRBV5-6, TRBV5-1 and TRBV20-1 among them.

Presence of unique molecular identifiers characterized the TCR beta cDNA libraries. The T cell input of 1 to 10 million gave roughly 460,000 cDNA molecules. MiXCR, run by TCRdb on the PCR reads, gives a single entry per CDR3 protein. The sample lists approximately 660,000 distinct CDR3 sequences, approximately 59% seen once, with 11% in the top ten. This CDR3 has 19 residues. From germline, CDR1 is MNHEY and CDR2 SVGAGI. Trimming at V came to 0 bases and at J to 3 bases, leaving 11 bases not matched to a gene. V usage is TRBV6-5 and J usage is TRBJ2-5; TRBD2 matches 12 bases. The sequence was obtained from a girl aged 2 to 9 with multiple sclerosis. The material sequenced was blood. CDR3 bases: TGTGCCAGCAGTTACTCGAGCCCCGGGCTAGCGGGGGGGGAAGAGACCCAGTACTTC. It translates to CASSYSSPGLAGGEETQYF.